The T cell receptor beta chain under discussion was sequenced for a study of blood T cell repertoires in COVID-19. Across the study: Donors in the United States, Italy and Spain gave samples during acute or convalescent COVID-19. T cells, B-cell-depleted T cells, or PBMCs provided the cDNA or gDNA that served as material.

Trimming shortened V by 8 bases and J by 1 base, and 15 bases separated the two germline ends. CDR3 length equals 13 residues. CDR1 and CDR2 (germline): GTSNPN, SVGIG (reference sequence). In the source study's methods: Cell counts per sample came from amplifying reference gene primers. Here immunoSEQ multiplex PCR was the method, and the copy in TCRdb shows in-frame clones only, minus some. That table supplies the V and J calls and clone size; D and trimming were determined from the DNA. In the table there are about 110,000 clones, around 76% of which are singletons. The receptor was derived from a woman of 80 years or more with acute or convalescent COVID-19. Sequencing used peripheral blood. V usage is TRBV30 and J usage is TRBJ2-7, with TRBD2 as a possible D gene (7 bases). CDR3 DNA: TGTGCCGGAAGGGCGGGGGCGTCCTACGAGCAGTACTTC. Its translation: CAGRAGASYEQYF.